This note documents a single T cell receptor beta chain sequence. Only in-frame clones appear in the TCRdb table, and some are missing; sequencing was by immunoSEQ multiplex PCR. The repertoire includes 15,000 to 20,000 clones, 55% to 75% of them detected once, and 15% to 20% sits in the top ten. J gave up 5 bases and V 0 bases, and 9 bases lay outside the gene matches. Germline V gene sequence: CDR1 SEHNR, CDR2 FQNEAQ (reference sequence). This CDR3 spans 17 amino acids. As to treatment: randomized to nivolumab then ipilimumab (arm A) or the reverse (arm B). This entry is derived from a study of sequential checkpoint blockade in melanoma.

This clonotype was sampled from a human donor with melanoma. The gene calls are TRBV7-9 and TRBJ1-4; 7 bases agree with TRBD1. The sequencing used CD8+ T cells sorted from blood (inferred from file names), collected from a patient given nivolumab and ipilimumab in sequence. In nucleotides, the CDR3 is TGTGCCAGCAGCTTAGCGAGAGGGGGCACGCTAAATGAAAAACTGTTTTTT. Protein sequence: CASSLARGGTLNEKLFF.